The 14 T cell receptor beta chains in this list originate from one sample, sequenced in a study of T cell responses to AZD1222 COVID-19 vaccine. Profiling relied on immunoSEQ multiplex PCR, and the TCRdb table lists in-frame clones only, not all of them. Of under 200,000 clones in the sample, 88% were seen once. The material sequenced was peripheral blood, taken 28 days after the second AZD1222 dose. The source is an adult who received the AZD1222 COVID-19 vaccine.

This rearrangement joins TRBV18 to TRBJ2-1; 14 bases map to TRBD2. From germline, CDR1 is KGHSH and CDR2 LQKENI. Unmatched junction bases numbered 1, after V lost 1 base and J lost 2 bases. The CDR3 runs to 17 residues. CDR3 DNA sequence: TGTGCCAGCTCACCACGGACTAGCGGGAGGACCTACAATGAGCAGTTCTTC. Its protein is CASSPRTSGRTYNEQFF.

The gene calls are TRBV4-2 and TRBJ1-1, with 7 bases fitting TRBD1. Germline V gene data show CDR1 as LGHNA and CDR2 as YNFKEQ. The CDR3 has 16 amino acids. Trimming took 2 bases from V and 6 from J; bases not matched to a gene: 12. The CDR3 region is CASSQPSSTGPAEAFF. The CDR3 bases are TGTGCCAGCAGCCAACCCTCTTCGACAGGGCCAGCTGAAGCTTTCTTT.

This clone was observed once. The CDR3 bases are TGTGCCAGCAGCGTAGCTACGTTAGCGGGACTTTCCACAGATACGCAGTATTTT. Protein sequence: CASSVATLAGLSTDTQYF. V and J are TRBV9 and TRBJ2-3; 8 bases line up with TRBD2. The CDR3 totals 18 residues. J lost 2 bases, V lost 0 bases, and 11 bases had no gene match. Germline CDR1 is SGDLS and CDR2 is YYNGEE.

Here the CDR3 DNA reads TGTGCCAGCAGCGTATACGGACAGGGAGGTGAGACCCAGTACTTC. Translated, it gives CASSVYGQGGETQYF. This chain joins TRBV9 and TRBJ2-5, with TRBD1 matching over 8 bases. CDR1 SGDLS and CDR2 YYNGEE come from the germline V gene. The V gene end was trimmed by 1 base and the J gene end by 5 bases; junction bases not matched to a gene: 7. The length of the CDR3 is 15 residues.

CDR3 residues: CASSFYRGGYTF. The CDR3 DNA reads as TGTGCCAGCAGTTTTTACAGGGGAGGTTACACCTTC. V gene TRBV12-3 or TRBV12-4 combines with J gene TRBJ1-2; 7 nucleotides align to TRBD1. The trim removed 3 bases at V and 11 bases at J, leaving 6 bases unmatched. The CDR3 runs 12 residues.

The table lists this clone with a count of one. This chain links TRBV24-1 with TRBJ2-3; D remains ambiguous. Per the germline V gene, CDR1 is KGHDR and CDR2 is SFDVKD. This CDR3 spans 15 amino acids. The ends were cut back, 4 bases at V and 0 bases at J, with 10 bases in the middle. CDR3 protein: CATSDSGSSTDTQYF. For the CDR3, the DNA is TGTGCCACCAGTGACTCCGGATCTAGCACAGATACGCAGTATTTT.

The J gene is TRBJ1-1, the V gene TRBV10-3; 8 nucleotides match TRBD1. The germline CDR1 and CDR2 sequences are ENHRY and SYGVKD. The CDR3 is 14 amino acids. Trimming cost V 6 bases and J 5 bases; bases outside gene matches: 8. The DNA for the CDR3 is TGTGCCATCAGCGCACAGGGGGAGGGGACTGAAGCTTTCTTT. Translated, it gives CAISAQGEGTEAFF.

The rearrangement joins TRBV27 to TRBJ1-1; D possibly corresponds to TRBD1 (5 bases). The CDR3 has 15 amino acids. Trimming shortened V by 5 bases and J by 0 bases, and 13 bases separated the two germline ends. CDR1 MNHEY and CDR2 SMNVEV come from the germline V gene (reference sequence). As DNA, the CDR3 is TGTGCCAGCAGTAGAGCACTGGGGGTGAACACTGAAGCTTTCTTT. This gives the protein CASSRALGVNTEAFF.

The V call is TRBV3-1 (or the pseudogene TRBV3-2), the J call TRBJ1-2, with D hard to call. Germline V CDR1 and CDR2: LGHDT, YNNKEL (reference sequence). V lost 0 bases and J 4 bases, leaving 12 bases between the germline ends. The CDR3 covers 15 residues. The CDR3 region has the DNA TGTGCCAGCAGCCAAGATCTGTCGGGTTCCTATGGCTACACCTTC. This gives the protein CASSQDLSGSYGYTF.

The chain couples TRBV6-1 to TRBJ1-5; TRBD1 might be the D (5 bases). The germline V gene encodes CDR1 MNHNS and CDR2 SASEGT. This CDR3 is built from 17 residues. V was pared by 4 bases and J by 0 bases, with 16 bases between. The CDR3 loop is CASSVPFDSYSNQPQHF. For the CDR3, the DNA is TGTGCCAGCAGTGTTCCCTTCGACAGTTATAGCAATCAGCCCCAGCATTTT.

V is TRBV10-3 and J is TRBJ1-6; possibly TRBD1 for D (6 bases). In germline, CDR1 is ENHRY, CDR2 SYGVKD. CDR3 length equals 13 residues. The V gene lost 10 bases and the J gene lost 3 bases, with 10 bases spanning the gap. The DNA of the CDR3 is TGTGCCACCAGGACAGACTATAATTCACCCCTCCACTTT. This gives the protein CATRTDYNSPLHF.

V and J are TRBV28 and TRBJ1-5; no reliable D call. Germline values: CDR1 MDHEN, CDR2 SYDVKM. This CDR3 contains 13 residues. Deletions cut 5 bases from V and 6 bases from J, with 11 bases between. The CDR3 bases are TGTGCCAGCAGTCCCCCTTCCTTTCAGCCCCAGCATTTT. This translates into CASSPPSFQPQHF. The complete variable domain, with remaining parts taken from reference TRBV28 and TRBJ1-5, reads DVKVTQSSRYLVKRTGEKVFLECVQDMDHENMFWYRQDPGLGLRLIYFSYDVKMKEKGDIPEGYSVSREKKERFSLILESASTNQTSMYLCASSPPSFQPQHFGDGTRLSIL.

J is TRBJ1-1 and V is TRBV5-1; D might be TRBD1 (6 bases). Germline V gene data show CDR1 as SGHRS and CDR2 as YFSETQ. CDR3 length equals 14 residues. V was shortened by 6 bases and J by 1 base, with 13 bases between the two germline ends. The DNA for the CDR3 is TGCGCCAGCACCCTGGGACATCCGAACACTGAAGCTTTCTTT. Protein sequence: CASTLGHPNTEAFF.

This chain links TRBV28 with TRBJ2-5; D could derive from TRBD1 or TRBD2 (5 bases each). Germline V gene lookup returns CDR1 MDHEN and CDR2 SYDVKM. Trimming shortened V by 6 bases and J by 2 bases, and 25 bases separated the two germline ends. The CDR3 covers 18 residues. In DNA, the CDR3 is TGTGCCAGCAGGCAGCACTCTCCTCCGGGACGGTTTCAAGAGACCCAGTACTTC. As protein: CASRQHSPPGRFQETQYF.